This T cell receptor (beta chain) was identified in a study of CD8+ T cells in alopecia areata. Study at large: At a dose of 5 to 10 mg twice daily, oral tofacitinib was given to treated patients. Findings and caveats of the study: Normal scalp showed lower clonality than lesional scalp, especially alopecia totalis/universalis. The study found tofacitinib significantly decreased scalp clonality and expanded CD8+ clones among the top 100.

It was cDNA, reverse transcribed from extracted RNA, that served as the sequencing template. Data came from immunoSEQ multiplex PCR; TCRdb stores just in-frame clones and leaves some out. The sample lists about 190,000 clones; 64% were seen once. Concerning this clone: Its target is not known. This same CDR3 is encoded by further DNA sequences in the sample.

Sample treatment: oral pan-JAK inhibitor, 5-10 mg twice daily. The V end was cut by 0 bases, the J end by 4 bases, with 7 bases between. This CDR3 region has 12 residues. CDR1 and CDR2 (germline): GTSNPN, SVGIG (reference sequence). The chain carries TRBV30 and TRBJ2-7; D is unclear. The sample was CD4+ T cells sorted from blood, taken at week 49, from a patient treated with tofacitinib. This TCR derives from a human donor with alopecia areata. The CDR3 nucleotides read TGTGCCTGGAGTGTAGGAATATACGAGCAGTACTTC. Amino acid sequence: CAWSVGIYEQYF.